This T cell receptor beta chain emerged from a study of regulatory T cells in long-lasting Graves disease. The study, taken as a whole, reports: New patients shared roughly 960 public clonotypes, and persistent patients shared more, with a few thousand.

V was clipped by 0 bases and J by 2 bases, with 15 bases between them. Germline V gene data show CDR1 as SGHRS and CDR2 as YFSETQ. The CDR3 consists of 16 residues. Time point given: newly diagnosed GD, antithyroid drugs for less than 3 months. RNA from PBMCs was the source of the TCR library. EDTA tubes received around 9 milliliters of drawn peripheral blood. With respect to this clonotype: No antigen is known for it.

The authors built TCR beta libraries using iRepertoire HTBI primers and Arm-PCR of CDR3 regions. TCRdb re-called the multiplex PCR reads with MiXCR, one entry per CDR3 protein. The data show around 460,000 distinct CDR3 sequences, 14% seen once. This sample also appeared in a second study, on T cells in Graves' hyperthyroidism and ophthalmopathy. That paper adds: Hyperthyroidism of Graves' type that showed no ophthalmopathy progression within 18 months was stable. Researchers found most expanded thyroid clonotypes above 0.001 in blood as well.

The sample consisted of peripheral blood mononuclear cells (PBMCs), taken at new diagnosis, from a patient treated with antithyroid drugs. This receptor was obtained from a woman between 50 and 59 years old with Graves disease. The chain uses TRBV5-1 and TRBJ2-7; tentative D call: TRBD1 (6 bases). CDR3 residues: CASSLDGGGQPYEQYF. Written as DNA, the CDR3 is TGCGCCAGCAGCTTGGACGGTGGGGGACAACCCTACGAGCAGTACTTC.